This T cell receptor (beta chain) was sequenced for a study of T cells in Graves' hyperthyroidism and ophthalmopathy. This clonotype has at least ten counts. The CDR3 regions of TCR beta were amplified from RNA transcripts. TCR CDR3 underwent first-round RT-PCR with the HTBI primer set. TCRdb ran MiXCR on the multiplex PCR reads and lists one entry per CDR3 protein. The sample lists about 410,000 distinct CDR3 sequences, roughly 14% occurring once. This CDR3 contains 12 residues. The V end was cut by 5 bases, the J end by 6 bases, with 13 bases between. The germline V gene encodes CDR1 GTSNPN and CDR2 SVGIG (reference sequence).

Sample: blood. This chain connects TRBV30 to TRBJ1-2, with D tentatively TRBD1 (6 bases). The receptor's source is a man between 18 and 35 years old with Graves' ophthalmopathy. The CDR3 DNA follows: TGTGCCTGGGGGTGGGGGGCGCATGGCTACACCTTC. This sequence encodes CAWGWGAHGYTF.